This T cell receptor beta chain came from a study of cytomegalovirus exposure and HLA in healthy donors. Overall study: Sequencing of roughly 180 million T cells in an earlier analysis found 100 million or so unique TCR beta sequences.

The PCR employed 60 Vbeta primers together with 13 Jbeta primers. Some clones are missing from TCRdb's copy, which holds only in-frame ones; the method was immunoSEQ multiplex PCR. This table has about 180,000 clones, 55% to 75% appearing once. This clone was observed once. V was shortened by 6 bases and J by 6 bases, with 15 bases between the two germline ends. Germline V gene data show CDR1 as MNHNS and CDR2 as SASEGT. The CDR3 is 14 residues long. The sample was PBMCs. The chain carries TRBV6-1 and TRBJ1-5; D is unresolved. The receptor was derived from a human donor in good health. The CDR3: CASRPGRRPQPQHF. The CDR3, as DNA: TGTGCCAGCAGGCCCGGGAGGCGGCCTCAGCCCCAGCATTTT.